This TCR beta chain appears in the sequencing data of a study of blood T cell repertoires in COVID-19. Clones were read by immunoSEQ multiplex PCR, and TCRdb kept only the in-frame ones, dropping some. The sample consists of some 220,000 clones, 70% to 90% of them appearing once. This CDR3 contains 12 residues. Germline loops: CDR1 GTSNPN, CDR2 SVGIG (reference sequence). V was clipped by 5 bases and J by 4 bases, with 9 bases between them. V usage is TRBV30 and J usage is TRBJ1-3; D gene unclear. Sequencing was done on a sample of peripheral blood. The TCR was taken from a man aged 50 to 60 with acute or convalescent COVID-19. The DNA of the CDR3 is TGTGCCTGGGGTCTGGCCGGAAACACCATATATTTT. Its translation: CAWGLAGNTIYF.